These T cell receptor beta chains were read from a single sample in a study of blood T cell repertoires in COVID-19. Profiling relied on immunoSEQ multiplex PCR, and the TCRdb table lists in-frame clones only, not all of them. Of around 420,000 clones in the sample, roughly 87% were seen once. Sequencing input: PBMCs or T cells enriched from blood (not recorded which). Receptors were obtained from a woman aged 40 to 50 with acute COVID-19. Both conserved end residues are part of each CDR3. The D gene is left open where the match is weak. Clone size is not always given. Where it is, it says once, few, many or a class for expanded clones.

CDR3 length,J gene,V gene,D gene,clone size,CDR3 DNA,CDR3 protein
14,TRBJ2-1,TRBV20-1,TRBD2,.,TGCAGTGCTAGTCCCGGGGGGGCCATTAATGAGCAGTTCTTC,CSASPGGAINEQFF
18,TRBJ2-7,TRBV10-3,TRBD1,once,TGTGCCATCAGTGTGGGGAGTGTGGGACAGGGGGGTCTGAACGAGCAGTACTTC,CAISVGSVGQGGLNEQYF
12,TRBJ1-1,TRBV2,.,.,TGTGCCAGCAGTGGGGGGGTCCCTGAAGCTTTCTTT,CASSGGVPEAFF
15,TRBJ2-7,TRBV30,TRBD2,.,TGTGCCTGGAGTGTAGGGAGGGGAGGATACTACGAGCAGTACTTC,CAWSVGRGGYYEQYF
14,TRBJ1-5,TRBV27,.,.,TGTGCCAGCAGTTCAGGGGTAAGCAATCAGCCCCAGCATTTT,CASSSGVSNQPQHF
23,TRBJ2-1,TRBV3-1/TRBV3-2,TRBD2,.,TGTGCCAGCAGCCACTATGGTACAGGGGAGACTAGCGGGGGGGATAGCTCCTACAATGAGCAGTTCTTC,CASSHYGTGETSGGDSSYNEQFF
14,TRBJ1-5,TRBV3-1/TRBV3-2,.,.,TGTGCCAGCAGCACCCGAGTTAGCAATCAGCCCCAGCATTTT,CASSTRVSNQPQHF
13,TRBJ1-1,TRBV6-6,.,.,TGTGCCAGCAGTTACAACTCTGTCCTAGAAGCTTTCTTT,CASSYNSVLEAFF
15,TRBJ1-4,TRBV2,.,once,TGTGCCAGCAGACCCCAGGGCACGGTATATGAAAAACTGTTTTTT,CASRPQGTVYEKLFF
13,TRBJ1-6,TRBV2,.,once,TGTGCCAGCAGCAGGGTAACCAATTCACCCCTCCACTTT,CASSRVTNSPLHF
12,TRBJ2-7,TRBV19,.,few,TGTGCCAGTAGTGGCAGGGTGTACGAGCAGTACTTC,CASSGRVYEQYF
15,TRBJ2-1,TRBV11-3,TRBD2,few,TGTGCCAGCAGCTTAGGAGGGACTAGCCGCAATGAGCAGTTCTTC,CASSLGGTSRNEQFF
14,TRBJ2-3,TRBV4-1,.,.,TGCGCCAGCAGCCAAGATGACAGGACAGATACGCAGTATTTT,CASSQDDRTDTQYF
11,TRBJ1-3,TRBV2,.,.,TGTGCCAGCAGCGTCGGAAACACCATATATTTT,CASSVGNTIYF
12,TRBJ1-5,TRBV12-3/TRBV12-4,.,.,TGTGCCAGCGCGAGGGCAGGACAGCCCCAGCATTTT,CASARAGQPQHF
16,TRBJ1-5,TRBV28,.,.,TGTGCCAGCACCTCGATTTCCCGGGTTGTCAGTCAGCCCCAGCATTTT,CASTSISRVVSQPQHF
15,TRBJ2-1,TRBV5-1,TRBD1,.,TGCGCCAGCAGCACCGGGACAGGGGGTTACAATGAGCAGTTCTTC,CASSTGTGGYNEQFF
14,TRBJ2-1,TRBV9,TRBD1,.,TGTGCCAGCAGCGAATTCGGGACAGTGAATGAGCAGTTCTTC,CASSEFGTVNEQFF
19,TRBJ1-2,TRBV2,.,.,TGTGCCAGCAGTGAGGGGGCTACATCTCAGTTCTTTTCTAACTATGGCTACACCTTC,CASSEGATSQFFSNYGYTF
14,TRBJ2-5,TRBV30,.,.,TGTGCCTGGAGGAGGGGGGGGGTTGGAGAGACCCAGTACTTC,CAWRRGGVGETQYF
13,TRBJ2-7,TRBV12-3/TRBV12-4,TRBD1,.,TGTGCCAGCAGCCTGGGACAGGCCAACGAGCAGTACTTC,CASSLGQANEQYF
16,TRBJ2-7,TRBV5-6,TRBD2,.,TGTGCCAGCAGCTTGGTATCCGGGGGGAGCTCCTACGAGCAGTACTTC,CASSLVSGGSSYEQYF
15,TRBJ1-5,TRBV5-8,TRBD1,.,TGTGCCAGCAGCTTAGGGGGACAGGGCAGACAGCCCCAGCATTTT,CASSLGGQGRQPQHF
18,TRBJ2-4,TRBV2,TRBD2,.,TGTGCCAGCACTTCTAGCGGGGGGGCGAAATTCCCCAAAAACATTCAGTACTTC,CASTSSGGAKFPKNIQYF
14,TRBJ1-5,TRBV29-1,.,.,TGCAGCGTAGCACAGGGAAATGGCAATCAGCCCCAGCATTTT,CSVAQGNGNQPQHF
15,TRBJ1-1,TRBV4-2,TRBD1,.,TGTGCCAGCAGCCCACGACAGGGGGCAAGCACTGAAGCTTTCTTT,CASSPRQGASTEAFF
17,TRBJ2-2,TRBV4-1,.,.,TGCGCCAGCAGCCAATCAGGGGGACTAGGAGGTCCCGGGGAGCTGTTTTTT,CASSQSGGLGGPGELFF
16,TRBJ1-6,TRBV4-2,.,.,TGTGCCAGCAGCCAAGATTGGGAGGGGCTCGGTTCACCCCTCCACTTT,CASSQDWEGLGSPLHF
19,TRBJ2-7,TRBV7-2,TRBD1,.,TGTGCCAGCAGCGTACCACCGGGACAGGTACGAGTCGAGTCAGGCGAGCAGTACTTC,CASSVPPGQVRVESGEQYF
16,TRBJ1-4,TRBV5-4,.,.,TGTGCCAGCAGCTTGGCCATCGCCGGGTTTAATGAAAAACTGTTTTTT,CASSLAIAGFNEKLFF
12,TRBJ2-3,TRBV2,.,.,TGTGCCAGCACGGTGAGCACAGATACGCAGTATTTT,CASTVSTDTQYF
13,TRBJ1-2,TRBV9,.,.,TGTGCCAGCAGCGTCGGGGCAGGGGAAGGCTACACCTTC,CASSVGAGEGYTF
14,TRBJ1-1,TRBV20-1,.,.,TGCAGTGCTAGTTCATCCCAGTGGAACACTGAAGCTTTCTTT,CSASSSQWNTEAFF
16,TRBJ1-2,TRBV6-5,.,.,TGTGCCAGCAGTTACAAGTTCGGGGGGGGTAACTATGGCTACACCTTC,CASSYKFGGGNYGYTF
13,TRBJ1-2,TRBV30,.,.,TGTGCCTGGAGCTCATCCCCTACGTGGGGCTACATCTTC,CAWSSSPTWGYIF
15,TRBJ2-1,TRBV19,.,.,TGTGCCAGTAGTACGGTGCAGGGCAACAACAATGAGCAGTTCTTC,CASSTVQGNNNEQFF
16,TRBJ1-2,TRBV6-1,TRBD1,.,TGTGCCAGCAGTGAAGCGCTTAGGACAGGGGGATTTGGCTACACCTTC,CASSEALRTGGFGYTF
14,TRBJ1-4,TRBV6-1,TRBD1,.,TGTGCCAGCAGTGAGACAGGGACTAATGAAAAACTGTTTTTT,CASSETGTNEKLFF
13,TRBJ1-5,TRBV12-3/TRBV12-4,.,few,TGTGCCAGCAGCTTAAATACTAATCAGCCCCAGCATTTT,CASSLNTNQPQHF
15,TRBJ1-1,TRBV11-3,TRBD1,.,TGTGCCAGCAGCACGGGACAGGGGTCGAACACTGAAGCTTTCTTT,CASSTGQGSNTEAFF
17,TRBJ1-5,TRBV4-1,TRBD1,.,TGCGCCAGCAGCCAAGGGGACAGGGCCTTATACAATCAGCCCCAGCATTTT,CASSQGDRALYNQPQHF
14,TRBJ2-2,TRBV11-2,.,.,TGTGCCAGCAGCTTAGAACGGTACACCGGGGAGCTGTTTTTT,CASSLERYTGELFF
15,TRBJ1-6,TRBV6-5,TRBD1,.,TGTGCCAGCAGTACCATCCAGGGGGCCCCTTCACCCCTCCACTTT,CASSTIQGAPSPLHF